The 25 T cell receptor beta chains given below trace back to one sample, sequenced in a study of T cell responses to AZD1222 COVID-19 vaccine (dated by TCRdb to the early 2020s). In light of the paper, this sample's time point label describes: baseline before first vaccination. Libraries were built with the immunoSEQ multiplex PCR assay. TCRdb limited this immuneACCESS table to in-frame rearrangements with V and J called. A share of clones is missing; checked studies link under half to unresolved V genes, and the rest is unexplained. The sample table records 100,000 to 150,000 clones; approximately 89% of these occur just once. The biggest ten clones account for 8.5% to 12% of the sample. Sequencing used peripheral blood, obtained on day 0 of AZD1222 vaccination. The receptors shown here come from an adult in good health.

The gene calls are TRBV30 and TRBJ1-2; D unclear. The CDR3 is made up of 12 amino acids. V lost 1 base to trimming and J lost 4 bases, with 7 bases between them. Germline CDR1 GTSNPN, CDR2 SVGIG (reference sequence). The DNA for the CDR3 is TGTGCCTGGAGTGAGCCCAGCTATGGCTACACCTTC. Protein product: CAWSEPSYGYTF.

CDR3 DNA: TGTGCCAGCAGCCAAGCTAGAATCAGCACAGATACGCAGTATTTT. Encoded protein: CASSQARISTDTQYF. The chain carries TRBV3-1 (or the pseudogene TRBV3-2) and TRBJ2-3; D is uncertain. Per the germline V gene, CDR1 is LGHDT and CDR2 is YNNKEL (reference sequence). The CDR3 totals 15 residues. V lost 1 base and J 0 bases, leaving 8 bases between the germline ends.

The table lists this clone with a count of one. The chain is built from TRBV28 and TRBJ1-1; no reliable D call. Looked up from germline, CDR1 is MDHEN and CDR2 is SYDVKM. With 3 bases removed from V and 1 base from J, the gap between germline ends came to 18 bases. This CDR3 is 17 amino acids long. CDR3 region: CASSFVSTELQNTEAFF. In DNA, the CDR3 is TGTGCCAGCAGTTTTGTATCGACGGAACTCCAGAACACTGAAGCTTTCTTT.

This chain joins TRBV29-1 and TRBJ2-1; 11 bases align to TRBD1. CDR3 length: 16 residues. The J segment lost 9 bases and the V segment lost 4 bases, leaving 14 bases of the junction unmatched. From germline, CDR1 is SQVTM and CDR2 ANQGSEA. The CDR3 is CSVVGPGQGADGEQFF. For the CDR3, the DNA is TGCAGCGTTGTAGGACCCGGACAGGGGGCTGACGGTGAGCAGTTCTTC.

The rearrangement links TRBV12-3 or TRBV12-4 to TRBJ2-2, with TRBD1 as a possible D gene (6 bases). There are 13 residues in the CDR3. Trimming took 5 bases from V and 11 from J, leaving 15 bases between them. DNA for the CDR3: TGTGCCAGCAGTCAAAGCGACAGGCCTGAGCTGTTTTTT. It specifies CASSQSDRPELFF.

A few counts support this clone. The chain couples TRBV7-9 to TRBJ1-6; D gene uncertain. The germline V gene has CDR1 SEHNR and CDR2 FQNEAQ (reference sequence). The ends were cut back, 1 base at V and 6 bases at J, with 16 bases in the middle. The CDR3 spans 17 residues. CDR3 region: CASSLGFRLNANSPLHF. The DNA for the CDR3 is TGTGCCAGCAGCTTAGGGTTTCGGCTTAACGCTAATTCACCCCTCCACTTT.

About this clone itself: Other DNA sequences from this sample encode an identical CDR3 as well. CDR3 residues: CASSSPGQGNSPLHF. The CDR3 nucleotides are TGTGCCAGCAGCTCCCCGGGACAGGGAAACTCACCCCTCCACTTT. The chain links TRBV28 to TRBJ1-6, with 9 bases matching TRBD1. Losses at the gene ends were 6 bases for V and 10 bases for J; bases not matched to a gene: 10. The germline V gene encodes CDR1 MDHEN and CDR2 SYDVKM. This CDR3 is built from 15 residues. Drawing the rest from reference TRBV28 and TRBJ1-6, the complete variable domain is DVKVTQSSRYLVKRTGEKVFLECVQDMDHENMFWYRQDPGLGLRLIYFSYDVKMKEKGDIPEGYSVSREKKERFSLILESASTNQTSMYLCASSSPGQGNSPLHFGNGTRLTVT.

The chain is built from TRBV5-1 and TRBJ2-1; maybe TRBD2 (6 bases). Trimming took 4 bases from V and 4 from J, leaving 15 bases between them. Germline V CDR1 and CDR2: SGHRS, YFSETQ. The CDR3 consists of 15 residues. CDR3 loop: CASSRAEGFYNEQFF. The CDR3 region has the DNA TGCGCCAGCAGCCGGGCGGAGGGATTTTACAATGAGCAGTTCTTC.

This clone was observed once. The rearrangement uses TRBV5-1 and TRBJ1-5; D not resolved. The CDR3 runs to 13 residues. Germline CDR1 and CDR2: SGHRS and YFSETQ. V was shortened by 4 bases and J by 0 bases, with 5 bases between the two germline ends. The CDR3 region has the DNA TGCGCCAGCAGCGTGGATAGCAATCAGCCCCAGCATTTT. Translating it yields CASSVDSNQPQHF.

The CDR3 loop reads CAISESGQGGNQPQHF. The CDR3, as DNA: TGTGCCATCAGTGAGTCGGGACAGGGTGGCAATCAGCCCCAGCATTTT. The chain employs TRBV10-3 and TRBJ1-5, with TRBD1 identical over 9 bases. The CDR3 totals 16 residues. Germline CDR1 reads ENHRY; CDR2 reads SYGVKD. V gave up 0 bases and J gave up 2 bases; unmatched junction bases: 2.

The chain carries TRBV5-4 and TRBJ1-1; D is undetermined. Germline V gene data show CDR1 as SGHNT and CDR2 as YYREEE (reference sequence). The length of the CDR3 is 15 residues. Trimming took off 0 bases at V and 4 bases at J, with 13 bases between the two ends. CDR3 residues: CASSLAGTRVTEAFF. The CDR3 bases are TGTGCCAGCAGCTTGGCTGGCACGAGGGTCACTGAAGCTTTCTTT.

The chain couples TRBV6-1 to TRBJ2-1; TRBD2 matches 10 bases. Germline loops: CDR1 MNHNS, CDR2 SASEGT. V gave up 0 bases and J gave up 6 bases; unmatched junction bases: 2. This CDR3 contains 15 residues. The CDR3: CASSEASSGSNEQFF. DNA of the CDR3: TGTGCCAGCAGTGAAGCGTCTAGCGGGAGCAATGAGCAGTTCTTC.

This clone was counted once. The CDR3 is CASSAGLAGVETQYF. CDR3 DNA sequence: TGCGCCAGCAGCGCCGGACTAGCGGGAGTTGAGACCCAGTACTTC. The V call is TRBV5-1, the J call TRBJ2-5; 13 bases align to TRBD2. This CDR3 contains 15 residues. Germline V CDR1 and CDR2: SGHRS, YFSETQ. V trimming: 4 bases; J trimming: 5 bases; junction bases outside the gene matches: 5. Full variable domain (outside the CDR3, taken from reference TRBV5-1 and TRBJ2-5): KAGVTQTPRYLIKTRGQQVTLSCSPISGHRSVSWYQQTPGQGLQFLFEYFSETQRNKGNFPGRFSGRQFSNSRSEMNVSTLELGDSALYLCASSAGLAGVETQYFGPGTRLLVL.

This clone turned up a few times. V and J are TRBV28 and TRBJ1-6; TRBD1 agrees at 9 bases. Losses at the gene ends were 4 bases for V and 10 bases for J; bases not matched to a gene: 14. The CDR3 has 17 amino acids. Germline V gives CDR1 MDHEN, CDR2 SYDVKM. The CDR3 nucleotides read TGTGCCAGCAGTTCTCTCCAACCCGGGACAGGGACGTCACCCCTCCACTTT. As protein: CASSSLQPGTGTSPLHF.

This chain joins TRBV5-1 and TRBJ2-6; no definite D call. V gave up 0 bases and J gave up 0 bases, with 7 bases separating them. The CDR3 loop spans 16 amino acids. Germline CDR1 is SGHRS and CDR2 is YFSETQ. CDR3 DNA sequence: TGCGCCAGCAGCTTGGATGGGAACTCTGGGGCCAACGTCCTGACTTTC. This sequence encodes CASSLDGNSGANVLTF.

The chain links TRBV10-2 to TRBJ1-6; 7 bases are a match to TRBD1. CDR3 length: 17 amino acids. Germline CDR1 is WSHSY and CDR2 is SAAADI. V was clipped by 2 bases and J by 5 bases; unmatched bases: 9. The CDR3 region is CASSEPPTGANNSPLHF. CDR3 nucleotides: TGCGCCAGCAGTGAGCCACCTACAGGGGCCAATAATTCACCCCTCCACTTT.

This clone was seen only once. The rearrangement uses TRBV27 and TRBJ2-7, with TRBD2 as a possible D gene (6 bases). This CDR3 spans 17 amino acids. V shed 5 bases and J shed 3 bases, with 23 bases lying between them. Per germline, CDR1 MNHEY and CDR2 SMNVEV (reference sequence). CDR3 nucleotides: TGTGCCAGCAGTCTTTGGCCCATGGCCGGGGGTCGCTACGAGCAGTACTTC. Its protein product is CASSLWPMAGGRYEQYF.

The chain couples TRBV9 to TRBJ2-1; tentatively, D is TRBD2 (5 bases). Looked up from germline, CDR1 is SGDLS and CDR2 is YYNGEE. This CDR3 has 13 residues. V lost 0 bases to trimming and J lost 5 bases, with 6 bases between them. CDR3 protein: CASSVVLDNEQFF. The CDR3 DNA sequence: TGTGCCAGCAGCGTAGTACTAGACAATGAGCAGTTCTTC.

This clone was recorded only once. The gene calls are TRBV10-3 and TRBJ2-5; possibly TRBD1 for D (6 bases). The CDR3 has 14 residues. Germline lookup yields CDR1 ENHRY and CDR2 SYGVKD. The ends were cut back, 6 bases at V and 5 bases at J, with 16 bases in the middle. The CDR3 region is CAIRKEQGGETQYF. Written as DNA, the CDR3 is TGTGCCATCAGGAAGGAACAGGGCGGGGAGACCCAGTACTTC.

This clone showed up just a few times. The chain uses TRBV12-3 or TRBV12-4 and TRBJ1-4; no definite D call. This CDR3 contains 13 residues. Trimming took off 2 bases at V and 3 bases at J, with 4 bases between the two ends. The CDR3 bases are TGTGCCAGCAGTTTATTGGCTAATGAAAAACTGTTTTTT. The encoded protein is CASSLLANEKLFF.

This sequence joins TRBV7-3 and TRBJ1-1, with D maybe TRBD1 (6 bases). With 5 bases removed from V and 8 bases from J, the gap between germline ends came to 15 bases. Germline V gene sequence: CDR1 SGHTA, CDR2 FQGTGA. CDR3 length equals 13 residues. The CDR3 loop is CASSPGQGQEAFF. The CDR3 coding sequence is TGTGCCAGCAGCCCAGGGCAGGGACAAGAAGCTTTCTTT.

V and J are TRBV19 and TRBJ1-2; D not certain. V was trimmed by 7 bases and J by 1 base, leaving 4 bases between them. CDR1 LNHDA and CDR2 SQIVND come from the germline V gene (reference sequence). The CDR3 extends over 11 amino acids. The CDR3 sequence is CASIHNYGYTF. The CDR3 DNA reads TGTGCCAGTATCCATAACTATGGCTACACCTTC.

The CDR3, as DNA: TGTGCCAGCAGCCAACCTCTACCTCTAGCGGGAGGTTACAATGAGCAGTTCTTC. This codes for CASSQPLPLAGGYNEQFF. The rearrangement links TRBV3-1 (or the pseudogene TRBV3-2) to TRBJ2-1; 11 nucleotides agree with TRBD2. Germline loops: CDR1 LGHDT, CDR2 YNNKEL (reference sequence). The V and J ends lost 2 bases and 4 bases, in that order; junction bases with no gene match: 10. This CDR3 spans 18 amino acids.

The CDR3 DNA sequence: TGTGCCAGCAGCTTGGTAGGCCGCTCCTACGAGCAGTACTTC. Amino acid sequence: CASSLVGRSYEQYF. The V and J genes are TRBV5-5 and TRBJ2-7; unclear D gene. Trimming left V 0 bases short and J 0 bases short, with 7 bases between. CDR3 length: 14 residues. Per the germline V gene, CDR1 is SGHKS and CDR2 is YYEKEE (reference sequence). Full variable domain (outside the CDR3, taken from reference TRBV5-5 and TRBJ2-7): DAGVTQSPTHLIKTRGQQVTLRCSPISGHKSVSWYQQVLGQGPQFIFQYYEKEERGRGNFPDRFSARQFPNYSSELNVNALLLGDSALYLCASSLVGRSYEQYFGPGTRLTVT.

The chain joins TRBV12-3 or TRBV12-4 to TRBJ1-1, with D possibly matching TRBD1 (5 bases). The CDR3 contains 13 residues. V lost 4 bases to trimming and J lost 10 bases, with 16 bases between them. The CDR3 is CASSYPDTVAAFF. CDR3 nucleotide sequence: TGTGCCAGCAGTTACCCGGACACCGTCGCAGCTTTCTTT.